The 17 T cell receptor beta chains given below trace back to one sample, sequenced in a study of spatial heterogeneity in lung cancer. TCRdb re-analysed the 5' RACE reads in MiXCR, keeping a single row per CDR3 protein. Of over 95,000 distinct CDR3 sequences listed, 10% to 14% are singletons. Time point specified: blood at routine non-recurrence follow-up after resection. The sample here was PBMCs, taken at follow-up. Receptor source: a female donor with early-stage non-small cell lung cancer.

This clonotype was detected only a few times. The chain is built from TRBV20-1 and TRBJ1-6; no firm D call. CDR1 and CDR2 from the germline V gene are DFQATT and SNEGSKA (reference sequence). V shed 6 bases and J shed 5 bases, with 17 bases lying between them. The CDR3 sequence is 15 residues long. The CDR3 loop reads CSATPVDVNNSPLHF. CDR3 coding DNA: TGCAGTGCCACCCCCGTGGACGTTAATAATTCACCCCTCCACTTT.

This clonotype has just a few counts. The chain links TRBV12-3 or TRBV12-4 to TRBJ2-2; 7 nucleotides match TRBD2. The CDR3 runs 12 residues. The V and J ends lost 5 bases and 10 bases, in that order; junction bases with no gene match: 4. The CDR3 DNA sequence: TGTGCCAGCAGTGAGCGGGAACTGGAGCTGTTTTTT. Translation: CASSERELELFF.

Ten or more counts support this clonotype. The rearrangement joins TRBV19 to TRBJ2-6; TRBD2 matches at 9 bases. After removal of 7 bases from V and 3 bases from J, the junction contained 7 bases not matched to a gene. The CDR3 sequence is 16 residues long. Germline lookup yields CDR1 LNHDA and CDR2 SQIVND (reference sequence). CDR3 loop: CASKASGMGGANVLTF. The CDR3 DNA is TGTGCCAGTAAGGCTAGCGGGATGGGTGGGGCCAACGTCCTGACTTTC.

Only a few counts were recorded for this clonotype. V usage is TRBV6-1 and J usage is TRBJ2-7; D not certain. The CDR3 has 14 residues. Trimming took 4 bases from V and 3 from J, leaving 13 bases between them. The germline V gene has CDR1 MNHNS and CDR2 SASEGT. CDR3 sequence reads: CASSVGRSNYEQYF. The CDR3 nucleotides read TGTGCCAGCAGTGTCGGGCGATCAAACTACGAGCAGTACTTC.

This clonotype was seen a few times. V and J are TRBV18 and TRBJ2-1; TRBD1 aligns across 9 bases. With 11 bases clipped from V and 9 bases from J, the junction kept 11 bases outside the gene matches. CDR3 length equals 13 residues. Germline V lookup: CDR1 KGHSH, CDR2 LQKENI. CDR3 amino acids: CAGRDREISEQFF. In DNA, the CDR3 is TGTGCCGGCCGGGACAGGGAGATCAGTGAGCAGTTCTTC.

In its sample, this clonotype was seen a few times. The V call is TRBV15, the J call TRBJ1-1; maybe TRBD1 (6 bases). The CDR3 sequence is 16 residues long. Germline V gene lookup returns CDR1 LNHNV and CDR2 YYDKDF (reference sequence). Deletions cut 1 base from V and 7 bases from J, with 19 bases between. CDR3 in DNA: TGTGCCACCAGCAGAGGGCCCGGAGGACAGAAGGATGAAGCTTTCTTT. It specifies CATSRGPGGQKDEAFF.

This clonotype has a handful of counts. The genes are TRBV20-1 and TRBJ2-7, with D possibly called TRBD1 or TRBD2 (5 bases each). CDR1 is DFQATT and CDR2 is SNEGSKA in the germline V gene (reference sequence). This CDR3 region has 12 residues. With 4 bases removed from V and 3 bases from J, the gap between germline ends came to 10 bases. The CDR3 nucleotides read TGCAGTGCTATTGGGGGTATCTACGAGCAGTACTTC. Translation: CSAIGGIYEQYF.

Here the CDR3 DNA reads TGTGCCAGCAGTTTAATCGCCCGCTACGAGCAGTACTTC. The encoded protein is CASSLIARYEQYF. The V call is TRBV28, the J call TRBJ2-7; no clear D. Looked up from germline, CDR1 is MDHEN and CDR2 is SYDVKM. Trimming pared 2 bases from V and 3 bases from J, leaving 8 bases between. The length of the CDR3 is 13 residues. Drawing the rest from reference TRBV28 and TRBJ2-7, the complete variable domain is DVKVTQSSRYLVKRTGEKVFLECVQDMDHENMFWYRQDPGLGLRLIYFSYDVKMKEKGDIPEGYSVSREKKERFSLILESASTNQTSMYLCASSLIARYEQYFGPGTRLTVT.

This clonotype was detected only a few times. CDR3 in amino acids: CASSRRAATNEKLFF. As DNA, the CDR3 is TGTGCCAGCAGCCGGAGGGCCGCAACTAATGAAAAACTGTTTTTT. The chain couples TRBV12-3 or TRBV12-4 to TRBJ1-4; D remains unclear. Trimming stripped 6 bases from V and 0 bases from J, with 11 bases between. The CDR3 has 15 residues.

A few counts support this clonotype. The CDR3 bases are TGTGCCAGCAGTTTAAATGCCAGGGGGCAGCCCCAGCATTTT. As protein: CASSLNARGQPQHF. The chain links TRBV5-5 to TRBJ1-5, with 7 positions matching TRBD1. V gave up 5 bases and J gave up 7 bases; unmatched junction bases: 9. The germline V gene has CDR1 SGHKS and CDR2 YYEKEE (reference sequence). This CDR3 is 14 amino acids long.

This clonotype has a handful of counts. V is TRBV5-5 and J is TRBJ1-4; D possibly corresponds to TRBD1 (5 bases). Trimming removed 2 bases from V and 8 bases from J, with 25 bases in between. The CDR3 contains 18 residues. Per the germline V gene, CDR1 is SGHKS and CDR2 is YYEKEE (reference sequence). The CDR3 sequence is CASSLSLGRRGREEKLFF. In DNA, the CDR3 is TGTGCCAGCAGCTTAAGTCTAGGGCGGAGGGGACGAGAGGAAAAACTGTTTTTT.

This clonotype has ten or more counts. The chain uses TRBV24-1 and TRBJ2-1; D is ambiguous. Trimming shortened V by 9 bases and J by 4 bases, and 6 bases separated the two germline ends. The germline gives CDR1 KGHDR, CDR2 SFDVKD. This CDR3 is built from 11 residues. The CDR3 nucleotides read TGTGCCACCTCGTCATACAATGAGCAGTTCTTC. It codes for CATSSYNEQFF.

The gene calls are TRBV29-1 and TRBJ1-1; D may be TRBD1 (5 bases). Germline CDR1 reads SQVTM; CDR2 reads ANQGSEA. The V end lost 5 bases, the J end lost 5 bases, and 12 bases lay between the germline ends. CDR3 length: 12 amino acids. In nucleotides, the CDR3 is TGCAGCGTTCTGGGACCGCAGACTGAAGCTTTCTTT. The encoded protein is CSVLGPQTEAFF.

The chain joins TRBV4-3 to TRBJ1-3; D remains ambiguous. The CDR3 consists of 17 residues. Trimming cost V 0 bases and J 7 bases, with 19 bases left between them. Germline V gives CDR1 LGHNA, CDR2 YSLEER. DNA for the CDR3: TGCGCCAGCAGCCAAGAATGGGCGGCAGTCGGGGAGAACACCATATATTTT. This translates into CASSQEWAAVGENTIYF.

This clonotype was seen repeatedly, ten times or more. The DNA for the CDR3 is TGCAGTGCGAGAAAACCGGGACTCAGGAACACTGAAGCTTTCTTT. It yields the protein CSARKPGLRNTEAFF. This chain links TRBV20-1 with TRBJ1-1; D possibly corresponds to TRBD1 (5 bases). In germline, CDR1 is DFQATT, CDR2 SNEGSKA (reference sequence). This CDR3 has 15 residues. The ends were cut back, 6 bases at V and 1 base at J, with 18 bases in the middle.

The chain recombines TRBV7-3 with TRBJ2-3, with 7 bases aligning to TRBD1. This CDR3 comprises 15 residues. After removal of 5 bases from V and 4 bases from J, the junction contained 9 bases not matched to a gene. CDR1 and CDR2 from the germline V gene are SGHTA and FQGTGA. The CDR3 bases are TGTGCCAGCAGCACACGACAGGGCGGGCCAGATACGCAGTATTTT. As protein: CASSTRQGGPDTQYF.

The chain joins TRBV15 to TRBJ1-5; D gene uncertain. Germline CDR1 reads LNHNV; CDR2 reads YYDKDF (reference sequence). V lost 3 bases and J lost 4, with 19 bases in between. The CDR3 consists of 17 residues. The CDR3 reads CATSRRAGKGQNQPQHF. DNA for the CDR3: TGTGCCACCAGCAGGCGGGCAGGTAAAGGTCAAAATCAGCCCCAGCATTTT.